This TCR beta chain comes out of a study of regulatory T cells in long-lasting Graves disease. Study results and caveats: Public clonotype sharing was higher in persistent than newly diagnosed patients.

HTBI primers from iRepertoire and Arm-PCR of CDR3 regions yielded the TCR beta libraries. One entry per CDR3 protein, called by TCRdb with MiXCR from the multiplex PCR reads. The table records about 470,000 distinct CDR3 sequences, 15% to 20% of them present only once. This CDR3 comprises 14 residues. CDR1 and CDR2 (germline): SGHAT, FQNNGV. V lost 5 bases and J lost 8; bases outside the gene matches: 5. Time point specified: newly diagnosed GD, antithyroid drugs for less than 3 months. The TCR library used RNA extracted from PBMCs. All patients originated from an endocrinology department located in Xi'an, China. This clonotype was detected many times. What it binds is unknown. Another study also made use of these data, one on T cells in Graves' hyperthyroidism and ophthalmopathy. That report adds: When the TCR CDR3 underwent first-round RT-PCR, the HTBI primer set was used.

This TCR was sampled from a man aged 35-49 years with Graves disease. The rearrangement uses TRBV11-2 and TRBJ1-4; 10 bases agree with TRBD1. Sample: peripheral blood mononuclear cells (PBMCs), taken at new diagnosis, from a patient treated with antithyroid drugs. In DNA form, the CDR3 reads TGTGCCAGCAGCCCAGGACAGGGGGGGGAAAAACTGTTTTTT. Translated, it gives CASSPGQGGEKLFF.